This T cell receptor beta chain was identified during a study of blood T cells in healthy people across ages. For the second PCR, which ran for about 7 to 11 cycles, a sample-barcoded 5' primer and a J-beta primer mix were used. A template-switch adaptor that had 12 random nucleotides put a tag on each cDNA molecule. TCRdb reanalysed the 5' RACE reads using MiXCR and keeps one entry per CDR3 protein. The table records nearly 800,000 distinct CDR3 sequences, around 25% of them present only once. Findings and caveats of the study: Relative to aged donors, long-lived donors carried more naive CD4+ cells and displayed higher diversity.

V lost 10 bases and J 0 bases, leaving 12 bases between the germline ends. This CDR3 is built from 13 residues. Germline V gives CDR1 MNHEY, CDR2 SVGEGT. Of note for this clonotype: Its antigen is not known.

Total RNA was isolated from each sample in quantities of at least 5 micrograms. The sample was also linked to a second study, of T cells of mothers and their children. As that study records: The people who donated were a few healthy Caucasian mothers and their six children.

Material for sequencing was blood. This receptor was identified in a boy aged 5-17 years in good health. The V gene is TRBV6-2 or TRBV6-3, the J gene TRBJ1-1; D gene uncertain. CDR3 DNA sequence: TGTGCCATCGCGACTCCTCTGAACACTGAAGCTTTCTTT. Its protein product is CAIATPLNTEAFF.